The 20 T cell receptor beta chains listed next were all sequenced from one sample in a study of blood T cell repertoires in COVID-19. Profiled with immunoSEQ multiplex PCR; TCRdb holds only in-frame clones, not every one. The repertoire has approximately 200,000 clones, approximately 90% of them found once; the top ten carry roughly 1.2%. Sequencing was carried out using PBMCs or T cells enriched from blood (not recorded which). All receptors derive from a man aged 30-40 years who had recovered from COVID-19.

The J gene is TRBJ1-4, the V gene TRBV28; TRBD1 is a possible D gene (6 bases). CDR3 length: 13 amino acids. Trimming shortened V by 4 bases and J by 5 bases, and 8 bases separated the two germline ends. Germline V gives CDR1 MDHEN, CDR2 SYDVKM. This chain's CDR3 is CASSYTGNEKLFF. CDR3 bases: TGTGCCAGCAGTTATACAGGGAATGAAAAACTGTTTTTT.

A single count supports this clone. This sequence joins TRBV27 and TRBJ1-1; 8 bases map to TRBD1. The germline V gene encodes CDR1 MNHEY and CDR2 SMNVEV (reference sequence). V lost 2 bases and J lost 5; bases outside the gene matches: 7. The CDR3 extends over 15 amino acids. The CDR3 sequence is CASSLGRDRWTEAFF. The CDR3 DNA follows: TGTGCCAGCAGTTTAGGGCGGGACAGGTGGACTGAAGCTTTCTTT.

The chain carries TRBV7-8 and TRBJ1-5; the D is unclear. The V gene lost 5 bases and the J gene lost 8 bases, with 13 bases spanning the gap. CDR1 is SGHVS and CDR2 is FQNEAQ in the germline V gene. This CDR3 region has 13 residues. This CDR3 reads CASSLEGHKPQHF. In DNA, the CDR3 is TGTGCCAGCAGCCTCGAGGGCCACAAGCCCCAGCATTTT.

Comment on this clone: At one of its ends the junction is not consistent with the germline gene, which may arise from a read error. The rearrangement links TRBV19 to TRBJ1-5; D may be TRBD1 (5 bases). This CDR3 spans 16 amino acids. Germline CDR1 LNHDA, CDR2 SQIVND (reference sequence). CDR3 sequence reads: CASSVDSRGSNQPQHF. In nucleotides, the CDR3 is TGTGCCAGTAGTGTAGACAGTAGGGGTAGCAATCAGCCCCAGCATTTT.

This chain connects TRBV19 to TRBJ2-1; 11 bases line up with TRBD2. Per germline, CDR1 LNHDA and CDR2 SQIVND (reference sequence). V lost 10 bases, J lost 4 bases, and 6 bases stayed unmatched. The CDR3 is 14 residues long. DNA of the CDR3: TGTGCCACCACTCTAGCGGGGGGTTACAATGAGCAGTTCTTC. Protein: CATTLAGGYNEQFF.

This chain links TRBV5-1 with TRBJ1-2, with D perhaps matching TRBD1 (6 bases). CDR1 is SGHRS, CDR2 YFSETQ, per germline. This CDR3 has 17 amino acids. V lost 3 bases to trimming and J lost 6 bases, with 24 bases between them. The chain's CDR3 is CASSSLQGSNLMDGYTF. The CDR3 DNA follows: TGCGCCAGCAGCTCGTTACAGGGTAGTAACTTGATGGATGGCTACACCTTC.

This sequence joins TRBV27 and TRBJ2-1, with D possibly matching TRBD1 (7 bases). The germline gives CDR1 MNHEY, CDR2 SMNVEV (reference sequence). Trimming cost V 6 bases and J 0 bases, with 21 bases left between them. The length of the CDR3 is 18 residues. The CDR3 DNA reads TGTGCCAGCAGCCGTACCCCAGGGGGGCGGAGCTCCTACAATGAGCAGTTCTTC. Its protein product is CASSRTPGGRSSYNEQFF.

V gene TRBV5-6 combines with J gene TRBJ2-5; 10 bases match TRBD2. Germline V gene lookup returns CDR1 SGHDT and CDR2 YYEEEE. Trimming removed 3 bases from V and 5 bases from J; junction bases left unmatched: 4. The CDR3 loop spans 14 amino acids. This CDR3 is CASSSLAGAETQYF. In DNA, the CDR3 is TGTGCCAGCAGCTCGCTAGCGGGGGCGGAGACCCAGTACTTC.

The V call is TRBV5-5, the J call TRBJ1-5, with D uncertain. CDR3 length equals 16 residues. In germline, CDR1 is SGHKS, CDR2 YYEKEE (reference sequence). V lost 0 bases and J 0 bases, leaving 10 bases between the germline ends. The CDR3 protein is CASSLARGFSNQPQHF. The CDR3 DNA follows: TGTGCCAGCAGCTTGGCCCGGGGATTTAGCAATCAGCCCCAGCATTTT. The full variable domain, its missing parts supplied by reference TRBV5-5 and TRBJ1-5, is DAGVTQSPTHLIKTRGQQVTLRCSPISGHKSVSWYQQVLGQGPQFIFQYYEKEERGRGNFPDRFSARQFPNYSSELNVNALLLGDSALYLCASSLARGFSNQPQHFGDGTRLSIL.

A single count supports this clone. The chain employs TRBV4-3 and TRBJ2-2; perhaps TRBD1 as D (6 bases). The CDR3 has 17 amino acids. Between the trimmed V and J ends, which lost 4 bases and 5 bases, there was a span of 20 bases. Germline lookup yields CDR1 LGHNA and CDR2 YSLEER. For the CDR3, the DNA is TGCGCCAGCAGCCCCAACGGGGACATCGGTGGGACCGGGGAGCTGTTTTTT. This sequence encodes CASSPNGDIGGTGELFF.

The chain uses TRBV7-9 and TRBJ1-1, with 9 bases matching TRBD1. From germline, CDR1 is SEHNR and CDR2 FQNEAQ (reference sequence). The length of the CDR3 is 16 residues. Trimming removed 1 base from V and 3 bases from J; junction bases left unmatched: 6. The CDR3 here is CASSLGTGVLDTEAFF. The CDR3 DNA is TGTGCCAGCAGCTTAGGGACAGGGGTTCTTGACACTGAAGCTTTCTTT.

CDR3 DNA: TGTGCCCCTACTTGGAGAGCGGCCTCCTACGAGCAGTACTTC. It is translated as CAPTWRAASYEQYF. The V gene is TRBV5-4, the J gene TRBJ2-7, with a possible D match to TRBD2 (5 bases). The CDR3 spans 14 residues. Germline V lookup: CDR1 SGHNT, CDR2 YYREEE (reference sequence). Between the trimmed V and J ends, which lost 10 bases and 0 bases, there was a span of 17 bases.

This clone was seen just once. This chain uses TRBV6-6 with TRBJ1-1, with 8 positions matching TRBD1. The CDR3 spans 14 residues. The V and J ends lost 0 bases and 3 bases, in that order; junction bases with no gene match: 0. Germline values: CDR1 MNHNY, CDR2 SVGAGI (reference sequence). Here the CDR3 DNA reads TGTGCCAGCAGTTACTCACAGGGGGACACTGAAGCTTTCTTT. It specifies CASSYSQGDTEAFF.

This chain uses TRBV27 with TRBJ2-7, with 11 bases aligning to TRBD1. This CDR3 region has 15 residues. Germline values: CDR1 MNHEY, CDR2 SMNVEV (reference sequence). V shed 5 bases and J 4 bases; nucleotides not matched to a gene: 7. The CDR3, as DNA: TGTGCCAGCAGTAGCCCGGGGACAGGGGGATACGAGCAGTACTTC. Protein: CASSSPGTGGYEQYF.

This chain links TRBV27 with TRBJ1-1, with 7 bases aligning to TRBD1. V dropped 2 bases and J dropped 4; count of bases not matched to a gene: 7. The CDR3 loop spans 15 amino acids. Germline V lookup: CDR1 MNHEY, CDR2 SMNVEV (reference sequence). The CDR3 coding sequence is TGTGCCAGCAGTTTAAACCAACAGGGGAGCACTGAAGCTTTCTTT. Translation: CASSLNQQGSTEAFF.

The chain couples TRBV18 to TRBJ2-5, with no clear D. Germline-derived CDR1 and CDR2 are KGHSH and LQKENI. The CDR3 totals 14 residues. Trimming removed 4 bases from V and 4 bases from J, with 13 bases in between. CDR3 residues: CASSRAGPTETQYF. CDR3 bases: TGTGCCAGCTCACGGGCAGGCCCCACAGAGACCCAGTACTTC.

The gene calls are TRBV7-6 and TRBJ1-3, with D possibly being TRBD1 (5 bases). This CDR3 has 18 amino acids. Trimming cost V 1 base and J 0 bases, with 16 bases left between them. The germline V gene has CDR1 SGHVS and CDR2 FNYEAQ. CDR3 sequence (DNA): TGTGCCAGCAGCTTAGGTGCGGCAGGGCCAAGCTCTGGAAACACCATATATTTT. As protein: CASSLGAAGPSSGNTIYF.

Here the CDR3 reads CASSLGGVWGTSGNTIYF. The CDR3 nucleotides read TGTGCCAGCAGCTTAGGGGGTGTGTGGGGCACCTCTGGAAACACCATATATTTT. V usage is TRBV11-2 and J usage is TRBJ1-3; D is perhaps TRBD1 (5 bases). CDR3 length equals 18 residues. V lost 1 base to trimming and J lost 0 bases, with 16 bases between them. Germline V gene data show CDR1 as SGHAT and CDR2 as FQNNGV.

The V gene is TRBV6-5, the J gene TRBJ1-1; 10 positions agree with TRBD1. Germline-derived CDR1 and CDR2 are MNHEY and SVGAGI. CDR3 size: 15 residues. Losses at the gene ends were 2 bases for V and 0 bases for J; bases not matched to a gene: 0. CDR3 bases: TGTGCCAGCAGTTACGGGACAGGGGTGAACACTGAAGCTTTCTTT. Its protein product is CASSYGTGVNTEAFF.

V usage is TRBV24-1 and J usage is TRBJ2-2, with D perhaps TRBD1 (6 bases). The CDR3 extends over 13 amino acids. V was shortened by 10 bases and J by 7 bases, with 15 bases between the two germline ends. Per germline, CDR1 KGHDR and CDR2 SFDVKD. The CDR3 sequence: CATGVGGSGELFF. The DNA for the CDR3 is TGTGCCACGGGGGTTGGGGGCAGCGGGGAGCTGTTTTTT.